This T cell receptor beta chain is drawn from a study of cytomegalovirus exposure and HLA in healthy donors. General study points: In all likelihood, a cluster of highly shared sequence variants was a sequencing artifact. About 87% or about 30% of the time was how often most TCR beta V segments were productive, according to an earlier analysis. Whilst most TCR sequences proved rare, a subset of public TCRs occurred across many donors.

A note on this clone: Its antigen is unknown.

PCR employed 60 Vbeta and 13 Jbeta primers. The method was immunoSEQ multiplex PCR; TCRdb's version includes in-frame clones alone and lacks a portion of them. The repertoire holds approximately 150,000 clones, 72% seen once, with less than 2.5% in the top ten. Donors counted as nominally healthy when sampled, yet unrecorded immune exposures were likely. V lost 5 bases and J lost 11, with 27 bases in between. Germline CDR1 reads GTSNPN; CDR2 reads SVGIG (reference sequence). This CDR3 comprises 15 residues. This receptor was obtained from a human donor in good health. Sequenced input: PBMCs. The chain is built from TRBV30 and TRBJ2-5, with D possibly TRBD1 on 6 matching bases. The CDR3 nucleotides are TGTGCCTGGCAGAAACAGGGTGTACTGTCGAGGGAGCAGTACTTC. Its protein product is CAWQKQGVLSREQYF.